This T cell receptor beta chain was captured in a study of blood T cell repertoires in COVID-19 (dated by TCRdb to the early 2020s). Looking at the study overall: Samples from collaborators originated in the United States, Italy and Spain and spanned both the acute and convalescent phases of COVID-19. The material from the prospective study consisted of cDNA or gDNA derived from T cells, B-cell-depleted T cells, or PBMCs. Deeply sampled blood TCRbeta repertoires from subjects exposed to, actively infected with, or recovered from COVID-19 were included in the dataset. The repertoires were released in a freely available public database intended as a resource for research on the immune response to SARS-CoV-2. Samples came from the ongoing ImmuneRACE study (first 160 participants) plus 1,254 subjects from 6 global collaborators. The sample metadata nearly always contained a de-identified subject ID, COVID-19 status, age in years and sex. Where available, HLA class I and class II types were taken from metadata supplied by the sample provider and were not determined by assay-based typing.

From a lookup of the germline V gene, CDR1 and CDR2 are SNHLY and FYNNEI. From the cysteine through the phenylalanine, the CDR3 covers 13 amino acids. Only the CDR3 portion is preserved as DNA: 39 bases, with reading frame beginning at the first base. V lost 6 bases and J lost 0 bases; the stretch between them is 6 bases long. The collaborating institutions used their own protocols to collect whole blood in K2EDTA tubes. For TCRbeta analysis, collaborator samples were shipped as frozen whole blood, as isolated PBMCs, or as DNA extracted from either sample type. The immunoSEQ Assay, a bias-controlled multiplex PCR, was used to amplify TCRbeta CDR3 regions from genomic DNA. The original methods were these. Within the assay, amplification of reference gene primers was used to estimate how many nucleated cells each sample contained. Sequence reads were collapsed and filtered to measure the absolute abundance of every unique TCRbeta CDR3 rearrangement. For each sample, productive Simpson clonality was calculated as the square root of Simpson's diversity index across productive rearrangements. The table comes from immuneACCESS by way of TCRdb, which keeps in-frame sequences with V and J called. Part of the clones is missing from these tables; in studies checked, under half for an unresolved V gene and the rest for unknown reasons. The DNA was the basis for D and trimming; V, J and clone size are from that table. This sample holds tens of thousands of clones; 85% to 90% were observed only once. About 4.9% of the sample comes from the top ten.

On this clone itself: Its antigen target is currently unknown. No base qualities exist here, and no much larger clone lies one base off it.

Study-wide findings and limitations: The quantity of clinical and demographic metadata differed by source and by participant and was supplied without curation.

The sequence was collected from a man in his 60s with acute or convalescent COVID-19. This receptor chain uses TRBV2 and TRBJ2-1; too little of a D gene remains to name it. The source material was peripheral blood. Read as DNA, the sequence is TGTGCCAGCAGGCTGAGCTCCTACAATGAGCAGTTCTTC. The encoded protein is CASRLSSYNEQFF. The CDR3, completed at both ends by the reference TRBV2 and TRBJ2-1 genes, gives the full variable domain EPEVTQTPSHQVTQMGQEVILRCVPISNHLYFYWYRQILGQKVEFLVSFYNNEISEKSEIFDDQFSVERPDGSNFTLKIRSTKLEDSAMYFCASRLSSYNEQFFGPGTRLTVL.